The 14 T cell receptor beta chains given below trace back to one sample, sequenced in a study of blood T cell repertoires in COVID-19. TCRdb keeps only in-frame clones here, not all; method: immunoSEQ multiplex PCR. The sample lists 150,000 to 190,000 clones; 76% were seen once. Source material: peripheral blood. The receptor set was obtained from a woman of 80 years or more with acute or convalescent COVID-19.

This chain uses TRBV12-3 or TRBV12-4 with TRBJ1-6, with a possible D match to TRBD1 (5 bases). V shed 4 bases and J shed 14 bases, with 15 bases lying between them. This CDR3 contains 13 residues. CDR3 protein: CASSSQGGISLHF. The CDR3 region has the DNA TGTGCCAGCAGTTCCCAGGGTGGAATATCCCTCCACTTT.

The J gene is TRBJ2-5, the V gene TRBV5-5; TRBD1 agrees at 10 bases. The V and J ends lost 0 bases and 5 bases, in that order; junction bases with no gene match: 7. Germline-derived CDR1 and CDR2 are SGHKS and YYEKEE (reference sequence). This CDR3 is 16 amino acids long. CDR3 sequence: CASSLAPGQGGETQYF. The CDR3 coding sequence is TGTGCCAGCAGCTTGGCGCCCGGACAGGGGGGGGAGACCCAGTACTTC. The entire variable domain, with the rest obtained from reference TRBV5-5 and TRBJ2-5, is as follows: DAGVTQSPTHLIKTRGQQVTLRCSPISGHKSVSWYQQVLGQGPQFIFQYYEKEERGRGNFPDRFSARQFPNYSSELNVNALLLGDSALYLCASSLAPGQGGETQYFGPGTRLLVL.

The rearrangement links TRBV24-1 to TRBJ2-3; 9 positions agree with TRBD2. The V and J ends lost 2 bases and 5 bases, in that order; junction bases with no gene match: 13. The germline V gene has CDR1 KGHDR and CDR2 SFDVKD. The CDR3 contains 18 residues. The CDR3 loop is CATSDSPFAGGPEDTQYF. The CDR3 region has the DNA TGTGCCACCAGTGATTCCCCTTTCGCGGGAGGGCCGGAAGATACGCAGTATTTT.

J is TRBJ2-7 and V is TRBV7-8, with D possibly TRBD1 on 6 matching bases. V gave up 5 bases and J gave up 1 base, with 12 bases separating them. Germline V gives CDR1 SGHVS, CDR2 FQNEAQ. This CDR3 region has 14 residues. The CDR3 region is CASSMDSPSYEQYF. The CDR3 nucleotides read TGTGCCAGCAGCATGGACAGTCCTTCCTACGAGCAGTACTTC.

Written as DNA, the CDR3 is TGCGCCAGCAGCCCAATTTTCCAGAGTACAGGGACCTCCTACGAGCAGTACTTC. It specifies CASSPIFQSTGTSYEQYF. This chain joins TRBV5-1 and TRBJ2-7; weak D call: TRBD1 (6 bases). With 4 bases removed from V and 0 bases from J, the gap between germline ends came to 23 bases. The CDR3 is 18 residues long. Germline V gene lookup returns CDR1 SGHRS and CDR2 YFSETQ.

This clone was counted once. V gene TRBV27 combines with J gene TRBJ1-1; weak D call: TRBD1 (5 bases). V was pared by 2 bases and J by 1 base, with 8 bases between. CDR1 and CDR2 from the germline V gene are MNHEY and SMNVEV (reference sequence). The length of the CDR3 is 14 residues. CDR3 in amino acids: CASSLPGKNTEAFF. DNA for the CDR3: TGTGCCAGCAGTTTACCAGGGAAGAACACTGAAGCTTTCTTT.

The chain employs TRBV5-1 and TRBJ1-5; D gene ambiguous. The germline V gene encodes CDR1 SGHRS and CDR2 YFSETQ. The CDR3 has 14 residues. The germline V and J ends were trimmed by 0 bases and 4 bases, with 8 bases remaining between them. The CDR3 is CASSLGAGNQPQHF. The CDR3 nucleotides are TGCGCCAGCAGCTTGGGAGCCGGGAATCAGCCCCAGCATTTT.

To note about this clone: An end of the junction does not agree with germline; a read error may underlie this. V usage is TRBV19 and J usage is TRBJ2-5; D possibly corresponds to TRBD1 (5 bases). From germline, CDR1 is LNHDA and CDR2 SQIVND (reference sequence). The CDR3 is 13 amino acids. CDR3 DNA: TGTGCCAGTAGTTCCCAGGGCCAAGAGGCCCAGTACTTC. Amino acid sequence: CASSSQGQEAQYF.

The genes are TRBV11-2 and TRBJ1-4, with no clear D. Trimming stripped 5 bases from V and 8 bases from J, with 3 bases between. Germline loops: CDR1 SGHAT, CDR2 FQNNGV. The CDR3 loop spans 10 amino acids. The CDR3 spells CASSGEKLFF. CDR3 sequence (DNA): TGTGCCAGCAGCGGCGAAAAACTGTTTTTT.

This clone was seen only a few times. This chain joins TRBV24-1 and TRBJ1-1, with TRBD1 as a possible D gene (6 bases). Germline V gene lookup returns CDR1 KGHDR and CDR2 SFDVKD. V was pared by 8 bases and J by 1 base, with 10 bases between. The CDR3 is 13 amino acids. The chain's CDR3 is CATMGAENTEAFF. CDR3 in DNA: TGTGCCACCATGGGGGCGGAGAACACTGAAGCTTTCTTT.

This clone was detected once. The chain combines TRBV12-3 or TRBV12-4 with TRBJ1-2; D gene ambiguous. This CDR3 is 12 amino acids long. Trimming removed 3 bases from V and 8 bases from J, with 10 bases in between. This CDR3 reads CASSFRVGGYTF. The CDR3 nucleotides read TGTGCCAGCAGTTTCCGGGTCGGGGGCTACACCTTC.

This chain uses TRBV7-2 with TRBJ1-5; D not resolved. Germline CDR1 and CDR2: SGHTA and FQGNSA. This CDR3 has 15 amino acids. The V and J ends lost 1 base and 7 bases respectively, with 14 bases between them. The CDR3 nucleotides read TGTGCCAGCAGCTTAGATCCCAGAGGGCGGCAGCCCCAGCATTTT. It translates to CASSLDPRGRQPQHF.

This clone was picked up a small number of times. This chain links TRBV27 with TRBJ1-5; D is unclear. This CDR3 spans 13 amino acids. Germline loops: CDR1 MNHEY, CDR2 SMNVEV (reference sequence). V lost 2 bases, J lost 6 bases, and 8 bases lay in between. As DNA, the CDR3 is TGTGCCAGCAGTTTACGGGAGGGTCAGCCCCAGCATTTT. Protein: CASSLREGQPQHF.

CDR3 nucleotide sequence: TGTGCCAGCAGCCTCGGACAGGGGCCTTTTGGGGACAATGAGCAGTTCTTC. Translated, it gives CASSLGQGPFGDNEQFF. The chain combines TRBV7-2 with TRBJ2-1; TRBD1 agrees at 9 bases. J lost 5 bases, V lost 5 bases, and 13 bases had no gene match. Germline V gives CDR1 SGHTA, CDR2 FQGNSA. CDR3 length equals 17 residues.